The clone carrying this TCR beta chain was seen repeatedly, ten times or more. Its specificity is not known. Arm-PCR of CDR3 regions with iRepertoire HTBI primers generated TCR beta libraries. TCRdb re-derived calls from the multiplex PCR reads in MiXCR, one entry per CDR3 protein. The sample has fewer than 350,000 distinct CDR3 sequences; about 18% are singletons. V shed 6 bases, J shed 5 bases, and the junction held 6 bases outside the gene matches. The CDR3 consists of 13 residues. This entry belongs to a study of regulatory T cells in long-lasting Graves disease. Across the study: Graves' patients who were just diagnosed had used antithyroid drugs for under 3 months. Study-wide results and limits: Those with persistent disease had in common more public clonotypes (roughly 3,000) than new patients (approximately 920).

Specified time point: newly diagnosed GD, antithyroid drugs for less than 3 months. The authors made the TCR library using RNA they extracted from PBMCs. Guidelines of the American Thyroid Association were used to diagnose Graves' disease. This chain connects TRBV12-3 or TRBV12-4 to TRBJ1-2; the match to TRBD1 covers 7 bases. This clonotype was obtained from a female donor with Graves disease. The specimen was peripheral blood mononuclear cells (PBMCs), collected at new diagnosis, from a patient treated with antithyroid drugs. This CDR3 is CASSPGTVYGYTF. The DNA of the CDR3 is TGTGCCAGCAGCCCAGGGACAGTTTATGGCTACACCTTC.